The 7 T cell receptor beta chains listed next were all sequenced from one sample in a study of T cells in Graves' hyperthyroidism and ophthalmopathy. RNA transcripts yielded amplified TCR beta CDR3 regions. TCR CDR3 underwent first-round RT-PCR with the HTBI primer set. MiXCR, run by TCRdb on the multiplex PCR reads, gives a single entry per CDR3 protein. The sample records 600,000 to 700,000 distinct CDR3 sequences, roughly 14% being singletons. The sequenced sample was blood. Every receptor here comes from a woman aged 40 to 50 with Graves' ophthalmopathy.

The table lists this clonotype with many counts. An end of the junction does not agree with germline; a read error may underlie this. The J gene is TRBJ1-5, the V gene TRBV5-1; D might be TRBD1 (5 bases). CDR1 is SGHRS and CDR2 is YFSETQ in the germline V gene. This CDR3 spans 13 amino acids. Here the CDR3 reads CASSRDGNQPQHF. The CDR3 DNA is TGTGCCAGCAGCAGGGACGGTAATCAGCCCCAGCATTTT.

The CDR3 nucleotides are TGCGCCAGCAGCGGGGGGACCGGGACTAGGGGCTACGAGCAGTACTTC. Translating gives CASSGGTGTRGYEQYF. The chain links TRBV5-1 to TRBJ2-7, with 8 bases lining up with TRBD2. Trimming removed 4 bases from V and 3 bases from J; junction bases left unmatched: 12. Looked up from germline, CDR1 is SGHRS and CDR2 is YFSETQ. This CDR3 spans 16 amino acids.

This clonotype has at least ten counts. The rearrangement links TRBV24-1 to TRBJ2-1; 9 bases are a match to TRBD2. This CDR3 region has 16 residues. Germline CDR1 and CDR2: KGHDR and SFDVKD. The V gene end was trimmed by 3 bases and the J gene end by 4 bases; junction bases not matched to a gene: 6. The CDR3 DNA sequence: TGTGCCACCAGTGATCCGGGACTAGCTAATTACAATGAGCAGTTCTTC. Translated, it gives CATSDPGLANYNEQFF.

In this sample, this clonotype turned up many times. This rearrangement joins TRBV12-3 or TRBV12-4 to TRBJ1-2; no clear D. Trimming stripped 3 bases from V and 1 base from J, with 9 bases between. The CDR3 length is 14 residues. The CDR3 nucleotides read TGTGCCAGCAGTTTCCGGACTGATAACTATGGCTACACCTTC. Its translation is CASSFRTDNYGYTF.

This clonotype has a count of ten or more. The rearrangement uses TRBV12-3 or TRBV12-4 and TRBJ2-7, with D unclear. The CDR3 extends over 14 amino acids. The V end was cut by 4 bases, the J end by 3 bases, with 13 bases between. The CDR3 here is CASSSPGRLYEQYF. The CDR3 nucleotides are TGTGCCAGCAGTTCCCCCGGCAGGCTCTACGAGCAGTACTTC.

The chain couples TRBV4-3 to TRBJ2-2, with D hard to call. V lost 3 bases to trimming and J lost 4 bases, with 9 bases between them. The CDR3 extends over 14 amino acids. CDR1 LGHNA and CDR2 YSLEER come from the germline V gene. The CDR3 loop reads CASSQFAVTGELFF. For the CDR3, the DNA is TGCGCCAGCAGCCAGTTCGCCGTCACCGGGGAGCTGTTTTTT.

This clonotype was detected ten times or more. The CDR3 DNA reads TGTGCCAGCAGCTTTGCTAGCGCCCAAGAGACCCAGTACTTC. Translating it yields CASSFASAQETQYF. V is TRBV5-4 and J is TRBJ2-5, with D possibly being TRBD2 (6 bases). The germline V and J ends were trimmed by 2 bases and 1 base, with 9 bases remaining between them. The germline CDR1 and CDR2 sequences are SGHNT and YYREEE (reference sequence). The CDR3 runs to 14 residues.